This TCR beta chain was documented in a study of CD8 T cells in Susac syndrome. Between the trimmed V and J ends, which lost 3 bases and 5 bases, there was a span of 13 bases. This CDR3 has 14 amino acids. Random hexamers were used to reverse transcribe an amount of roughly 0.45 to 1 ug RNA. Amplification of TCR beta CDR3 used immunoSEQ multiplex PCR across 54 Vbeta and 13 Jbeta. MiXCR, run by TCRdb on the immunoSEQ multiplex PCR reads, gives a single entry per CDR3 protein. The sample consists of fewer than 150,000 distinct CDR3 sequences, about 93% of them appearing once. Sample: CD8+ T cells from PBMCs. The rearrangement links TRBV12-3 or TRBV12-4 to TRBJ1-1; D is possibly TRBD1 (6 bases). This sequence originates from a human donor in good health. CDR3 DNA sequence: TGTGCCAGCAGTTTTCGGGGGGCCGGGACTGAAGCTTTCTTT. Translating gives CASSFRGAGTEAFF.